The 30 T cell receptor beta chains below come from one sample, sequenced in a study of control samples from healthy donors and cancer patients. Measured with immunoSEQ multiplex PCR; TCRdb has only the in-frame clones, and not every one. This sample carries 30,000 to 40,000 clones, approximately 93% of them seen once, and the ten largest clones take more than 1.5%. Sequenced input: PBMCs. The receptors come from a man aged 35 to 55 with colorectal cancer.

This chain links TRBV5-6 with TRBJ2-1; 7 bases match TRBD1. The CDR3 length is 13 residues. The ends lost 0 bases at V and 10 bases at J; junction bases unmatched: 4. Germline V gives CDR1 SGHDT, CDR2 YYEEEE. CDR3 nucleotide sequence: TGTGCCAGCAGCTTGGAACAGGGGTGGGAGCAGTTCTTC. Its protein product is CASSLEQGWEQFF.

V is TRBV3-1 (or the pseudogene TRBV3-2) and J is TRBJ1-1; 7 bases line up with TRBD1. The V gene's germline CDR1 is LGHDT and CDR2 YNNKEL (reference sequence). The V and J ends lost 4 bases and 0 bases, in that order; junction bases with no gene match: 2. The CDR3 runs 14 residues. The CDR3 DNA sequence: TGTGCCAGCAGCCCCGGGACAGTGAACACTGAAGCTTTCTTT. This codes for CASSPGTVNTEAFF.

This chain links TRBV6-4 with TRBJ1-6, with no clear D. This CDR3 region has 13 residues. The V and J ends lost 1 base and 10 bases respectively, with 8 bases between them. CDR1 and CDR2 from the germline V gene are MRHNA and SNTAGT. CDR3 sequence: CASSDLAGSPLHF. The CDR3 DNA follows: TGTGCCAGCAGTGACTTAGCGGGATCACCCCTCCACTTT.

The rearrangement links TRBV11-3 to TRBJ1-3; D not resolved. CDR1 SGHNT and CDR2 YENEEA come from the germline V gene. This CDR3 is built from 14 residues. Trimming took off 5 bases at V and 2 bases at J, with 10 bases between the two ends. The CDR3 region is CASSLTRTGNTIYF. In nucleotides, the CDR3 is TGTGCCAGCAGCCTAACAAGGACTGGAAACACCATATATTTT. The complete variable domain, with remaining parts taken from reference TRBV11-3 and TRBJ1-3, reads EAGVVQSPRYKIIEKKQPVAFWCNPISGHNTLYWYLQNLGQGPELLIRYENEEAVDDSQLPKDRFSAERLKGVDSTLKIQPAELGDSAVYLCASSLTRTGNTIYFGEGSWLTVV.

This clone was detected a few times. The chain employs TRBV11-1 and TRBJ2-1; 8 bases align to TRBD1. CDR3 length equals 16 residues. V gave up 5 bases and J gave up 0 bases; unmatched junction bases: 6. Germline CDR1 and CDR2: SGHAT and FQDESV (reference sequence). The CDR3 is CASSTRTGSSYNEQFF. The CDR3 DNA follows: TGTGCCAGCAGCACCCGGACAGGGAGCTCCTACAATGAGCAGTTCTTC.

The chain carries TRBV6-2 or TRBV6-3 and TRBJ2-1; 16 positions match TRBD2. This CDR3 region has 21 residues. Germline-derived CDR1 and CDR2 are MNHEY and SVGEGT. V lost 2 bases to trimming and J lost 1 base; unmatched junction nucleotides: 11. Written as DNA, the CDR3 is TGTGCCAGCAGTTACGACGGGACCCTGGGACTAGCGGGGGGGTCCTACAATGAGCAGTTCTTC. Its protein product is CASSYDGTLGLAGGSYNEQFF.

This chain joins TRBV10-1 and TRBJ1-5; TRBD1 matches 11 bases. From germline, CDR1 is WNHNN and CDR2 SYGVQD (reference sequence). The ends lost 8 bases at V and 16 bases at J; junction bases unmatched: 13. The length of the CDR3 is 13 residues. CDR3 protein: CASPRGQGVSEHF. The DNA for the CDR3 is TGCGCCAGCCCGAGGGGACAGGGGGTTTCGGAACATTTT.

This clone occurred once. The chain carries TRBV7-3 and TRBJ1-1; D gene uncertain. CDR3 length: 13 amino acids. Per the germline V gene, CDR1 is SGHTA and CDR2 is FQGTGA. Trimming pared 5 bases from V and 2 bases from J, leaving 9 bases between. CDR3 DNA: TGTGCCAGCAGCAAAGGGTTTAACACTGAAGCTTTCTTT. Amino acid sequence: CASSKGFNTEAFF.

This chain joins TRBV7-8 and TRBJ1-1, with 8 bases that match TRBD1. This CDR3 region has 19 residues. Germline V gene lookup returns CDR1 SGHVS and CDR2 FQNEAQ. Unmatched junction bases numbered 16, after V lost 4 bases and J lost 0 bases. The CDR3 DNA is TGTGCCAGCAGCTCCTCCCTCCCTAGGACAGGGAAGGTGAACACTGAAGCTTTCTTT. This gives the protein CASSSSLPRTGKVNTEAFF.

The rearrangement joins TRBV2 to TRBJ2-3, with 13 bases aligning to TRBD2. CDR3 length: 17 residues. The ends lost 8 bases at V and 1 base at J; junction bases unmatched: 9. Germline CDR1 reads SNHLY; CDR2 reads FYNNEI. CDR3 residues: CASQLTSGGLRTDTQYF. Written as DNA, the CDR3 is TGTGCCAGCCAACTGACTAGCGGGGGGCTGCGCACAGATACGCAGTATTTT.

V gene TRBV7-2 combines with J gene TRBJ1-5; D not certain. The V end lost 2 bases, the J end lost 3 bases, and 11 bases lay between the germline ends. This CDR3 spans 15 amino acids. Germline V gives CDR1 SGHTA, CDR2 FQGNSA. DNA of the CDR3: TGTGCCAGCAGCTTAATGTCCGGGCTCAATCAGCCCCAGCATTTT. It codes for CASSLMSGLNQPQHF.

V and J are TRBV7-9 and TRBJ1-6, with D unclear. V lost 1 base and J 7 bases, leaving 8 bases between the germline ends. The CDR3 is 14 residues long. Germline CDR1 reads SEHNR; CDR2 reads FQNEAQ (reference sequence). The CDR3 bases are TGTGCCAGCAGCTTAGGGCGGGAGAATTCACCCCTCCACTTT. This codes for CASSLGRENSPLHF. The complete variable domain, with remaining parts taken from reference TRBV7-9 and TRBJ1-6, reads DTGVSQNPRHKITKRGQNVTFRCDPISEHNRLYWYRQTLGQGPEFLTYFQNEAQLEKSRLLSDRFSAERPKGSFSTLEIQRTEQGDSAMYLCASSLGRENSPLHFGNGTRLTVT.

The genes are TRBV3-1 (or the pseudogene TRBV3-2) and TRBJ1-1; no definite D call. The CDR3 extends over 14 amino acids. V shed 1 base and J shed 2 bases, with 8 bases lying between them. Germline-derived CDR1 and CDR2 are LGHDT and YNNKEL (reference sequence). The CDR3 here is CASSQGLVNTEAFF. CDR3 DNA: TGTGCCAGCAGCCAAGGGTTAGTTAACACTGAAGCTTTCTTT.

This rearrangement joins TRBV7-9 to TRBJ1-2, with 7 bases fitting TRBD1. The V gene's germline CDR1 is SEHNR and CDR2 FQNEAQ (reference sequence). V was pared by 4 bases and J by 8 bases, with 16 bases of the junction left unmatched. The CDR3 length is 16 residues. CDR3 residues: CASSSTPGGGYDGYTF. CDR3 DNA sequence: TGTGCCAGCAGCTCCACCCCAGGGGGGGGCTATGACGGCTACACCTTC.

This clone was detected only a few times. The V call is TRBV4-2, the J call TRBJ2-1; possibly TRBD1 or TRBD2 for D (6 bases each). V was shortened by 4 bases and J by 4 bases, with 11 bases between the two germline ends. Germline V gives CDR1 LGHNA, CDR2 YNFKEQ. The CDR3 has 14 amino acids. This chain's CDR3 is CASSPGGSYNEQFF. CDR3 DNA sequence: TGTGCCAGCAGCCCCGGGGGCAGTTACAATGAGCAGTTCTTC.

The chain is built from TRBV30 and TRBJ1-5; D remains unclear. The CDR3 is 14 amino acids. V lost 5 bases to trimming and J lost 2 bases, with 13 bases between them. Germline loops: CDR1 GTSNPN, CDR2 SVGIG (reference sequence). CDR3 coding DNA: TGTGCCTGGGGGGAGGGTTTCGGCAATCAGCCCCAGCATTTT. This gives the protein CAWGEGFGNQPQHF.

This chain connects TRBV12-5 to TRBJ2-1; 7 bases match TRBD1. Trimming at V came to 7 bases and at J to 0 bases, leaving 6 bases not matched to a gene. Germline-derived CDR1 and CDR2 are LGHNT and FRNRAP. This CDR3 is built from 15 residues. The CDR3 DNA reads as TGTGCTAGTGCCAGGGGGTATAGCTCCTACAATGAGCAGTTCTTC. The encoded protein is CASARGYSSYNEQFF. The full variable domain, rest sourced from reference TRBV12-5 and TRBJ2-1, is DARVTQTPRHKVTEMGQEVTMRCQPILGHNTVFWYRQTMMQGLELLAYFRNRAPLDDSGMPKDRFSAEMPDATLATLKIQPSEPRDSAVYFCASARGYSSYNEQFFGPGTRLTVL.

This chain joins TRBV5-4 and TRBJ2-7; TRBD1 matches at 9 bases. This CDR3 is 15 amino acids long. The V and J ends lost 4 bases and 0 bases, in that order; junction bases with no gene match: 5. The germline CDR1 and CDR2 sequences are SGHNT and YYREEE (reference sequence). The chain's CDR3 is CASSPGQGSSYEQYF. CDR3 in DNA: TGTGCCAGCAGCCCCGGACAGGGGTCCTCCTACGAGCAGTACTTC.

A single count supports this clone. This sequence joins TRBV20-1 and TRBJ1-2, with TRBD1 as a possible D gene (6 bases). This CDR3 is 14 amino acids long. V was shortened by 3 bases and J by 6 bases, with 17 bases between the two germline ends. Germline assignment: CDR1 DFQATT and CDR2 SNEGSKA (reference sequence). The chain's CDR3 is CSASLAGEGHGYTF. The DNA for the CDR3 is TGCAGTGCTAGTTTGGCAGGGGAAGGTCATGGCTACACCTTC.

The rearrangement joins TRBV15 to TRBJ2-4; a weak D match, TRBD1 (7 bases). The CDR3 sequence is 17 residues long. Trimming removed 0 bases at V and 5 bases at J, with 17 bases between. CDR1 and CDR2 (germline): LNHNV, YYDKDF (reference sequence). The CDR3 nucleotides read TGTGCCACCAGCAGAGATTTGTTAGGCAGGGGGGAAAACATTCAGTACTTC. Its translation is CATSRDLLGRGENIQYF.

The V and J genes are TRBV6-5 and TRBJ1-5; D is uncertain. Germline CDR1 is MNHEY and CDR2 is SVGAGI. Trimming pared 5 bases from V and 2 bases from J, leaving 10 bases between. CDR3 length equals 14 residues. This CDR3 reads CASSHDTGNQPQHF. In nucleotides, the CDR3 is TGTGCCAGCAGTCACGACACCGGCAATCAGCCCCAGCATTTT.

The chain carries TRBV6-5 and TRBJ1-2; D remains ambiguous. Deletions cut 5 bases from V and 8 bases from J, with 12 bases between. The germline CDR1 and CDR2 sequences are MNHEY and SVGAGI. This CDR3 region has 12 residues. The CDR3 sequence is CASSTKVTGYTF. DNA for the CDR3: TGTGCCAGCAGTACCAAAGTAACGGGCTACACCTTC.

The chain recombines TRBV7-9 with TRBJ1-5; D remains ambiguous. Looked up from germline, CDR1 is SEHNR and CDR2 is FQNEAQ (reference sequence). The CDR3 is made up of 14 amino acids. V lost 1 base, J lost 4 bases, and 8 bases lay in between. The CDR3 DNA reads as TGTGCCAGCAGCTTAGAAGCCGGTAATCAGCCCCAGCATTTT. Its translation is CASSLEAGNQPQHF.

The chain recombines TRBV15 with TRBJ1-5; the D is unclear. The CDR3 length is 15 residues. V lost 0 bases, J lost 5 bases, and 11 bases lay in between. Germline V gives CDR1 LNHNV, CDR2 YYDKDF (reference sequence). CDR3 DNA sequence: TGTGCCACCAGCAGAGATCAGAGGAGGGATCAGCCCCAGCATTTT. This translates into CATSRDQRRDQPQHF.

The gene calls are TRBV27 and TRBJ1-1; the D is unclear. The CDR3 runs to 15 residues. The V end lost 6 bases, the J end lost 2 bases, and 16 bases lay between the germline ends. Germline V gene sequence: CDR1 MNHEY, CDR2 SMNVEV (reference sequence). CDR3 bases: TGTGCCAGCAGCTTACACGGACTTTCAAACACTGAAGCTTTCTTT. Its translation is CASSLHGLSNTEAFF.

The V and J genes are TRBV6-2 or TRBV6-3 and TRBJ1-2; D unresolved. The germline V gene encodes CDR1 MNHEY and CDR2 SVGEGT. The CDR3 sequence is 16 residues long. The V gene lost 7 bases and the J gene lost 7 bases, with 25 bases spanning the gap. CDR3: CASTPLPGLFEFGYTF. CDR3 bases: TGTGCCAGCACCCCCCTCCCAGGCCTCTTTGAGTTTGGCTACACCTTC.

This sequence joins TRBV3-1 (or the pseudogene TRBV3-2) and TRBJ1-2; no clear D gene. There are 13 residues in the CDR3. Germline assignment: CDR1 LGHDT and CDR2 YNNKEL (reference sequence). Trimming removed 0 bases at V and 8 bases at J, with 10 bases between. In nucleotides, the CDR3 is TGTGCCAGCAGCCAAGACAGGACGTGGGGCTACACCTTC. As protein: CASSQDRTWGYTF.

The genes are TRBV24-1 and TRBJ2-5; unclear D gene. Trimming removed 0 bases from V and 7 bases from J, with 8 bases in between. The CDR3 has 13 residues. Germline-derived CDR1 and CDR2 are KGHDR and SFDVKD. The CDR3 coding sequence is TGTGCCACCAGTGATTTGAGGGATCCGACCCAGTACTTC. Translated, it gives CATSDLRDPTQYF.

This clone was counted a single time. J is TRBJ2-7 and V is TRBV21-1; the table's D call of TRBD2 was not tested on the DNA. TRBV21-1 is shown as a pseudogene. The CDR3 spans 13 residues. The CDR3: CASSEGPSYEQYF. The CDR3 DNA reads TGTGCCAGCAGTGAGGGTCCTTCCTACGAGCAGTACTTC.

This clone turned up a few times. This rearrangement joins TRBV6-2 or TRBV6-3 to TRBJ2-7; 8 bases match TRBD1. This CDR3 is 15 amino acids long. The germline gives CDR1 MNHEY, CDR2 SVGEGT. With 4 bases clipped from V and 3 bases from J, the junction kept 8 bases outside the gene matches. The CDR3: CASSSLATGDYEQYF. For the CDR3, the DNA is TGTGCCAGCAGTTCCCTCGCGACAGGGGACTACGAGCAGTACTTC.